Below, 16 T cell receptor beta chains from the same sample are listed, as sequenced in a study of radiotherapy plus CTLA-4 blockade in lung cancer. Profiling relied on immunoSEQ multiplex PCR, and the TCRdb table lists in-frame clones only, not all of them. The sample yields about 36,000 clones, around 77% seen once. The sample in question was peripheral blood, obtained from a patient treated with radiotherapy plus ipilimumab. The receptor set was obtained from a human donor with non-small cell lung cancer who had stable disease on radiotherapy plus ipilimumab.

This clone has just one count. V usage is TRBV19 and J usage is TRBJ1-1, with D hard to call. This CDR3 region has 14 residues. V lost 9 bases, J lost 1 base, and 15 bases lay in between. The germline V gene encodes CDR1 LNHDA and CDR2 SQIVND (reference sequence). CDR3 residues: CASTIMDSNTEAFF. The CDR3 DNA sequence: TGTGCCAGCACCATCATGGACTCGAACACTGAAGCTTTCTTT.

There are a few counts of this clone. The V call is TRBV11-3, the J call TRBJ1-1, with D uncertain. The germline gives CDR1 SGHNT, CDR2 YENEEA. V lost 1 base and J 1 base, leaving 16 bases between the germline ends. The CDR3 consists of 17 residues. CDR3 sequence: CASSLASGSFGNTEAFF. The CDR3 region has the DNA TGTGCCAGCAGCTTAGCCTCAGGTTCTTTTGGGAACACTGAAGCTTTCTTT.

This clone was picked up one time. V gene TRBV19 combines with J gene TRBJ1-2; a weak D match, TRBD1 (6 bases). The V and J ends lost 4 bases and 5 bases respectively, with 17 bases between them. CDR1 is LNHDA and CDR2 is SQIVND in the germline V gene (reference sequence). This CDR3 comprises 15 residues. CDR3 in amino acids: CASSTILRGGYGYTF. The DNA of the CDR3 is TGTGCCAGTAGTACGATACTCAGGGGCGGTTATGGCTACACCTTC.

The chain uses TRBV15 and TRBJ1-5; no definite D call. The V end lost 5 bases, the J end lost 7 bases, and 18 bases lay between the germline ends. Germline loops: CDR1 LNHNV, CDR2 YYDKDF (reference sequence). The CDR3 length is 15 residues. The CDR3 DNA sequence: TGTGCCACCAGCTCGGACTACAGAGGCGGCCAGCCCCAGCATTTT. Amino acid sequence: CATSSDYRGGQPQHF.

V gene TRBV11-3 combines with J gene TRBJ1-2; D ambiguous. Trimming cost V 5 bases and J 5 bases, with 15 bases left between them. Germline V CDR1 and CDR2: SGHNT, YENEEA. The length of the CDR3 is 14 residues. The CDR3 is CASSPKAGPYGYTF. In DNA, the CDR3 is TGTGCCAGCAGCCCAAAGGCGGGCCCTTATGGCTACACCTTC.

This clone was found a few times. The rearrangement links TRBV6-5 to TRBJ1-1; tentatively, D is TRBD1 (5 bases). The CDR3 spans 14 residues. Trimming left V 9 bases short and J 5 bases short, with 19 bases between. The germline V gene has CDR1 MNHEY and CDR2 SVGAGI. CDR3 loop: CASSGGVDGTEAFF. The CDR3 bases are TGTGCCAGTTCGGGGGGAGTCGACGGGACTGAAGCTTTCTTT.

The rearrangement links TRBV19 to TRBJ1-5; tentative D call: TRBD1 (5 bases). Germline-derived CDR1 and CDR2 are LNHDA and SQIVND (reference sequence). This CDR3 contains 15 residues. V was pared by 6 bases and J by 0 bases, with 12 bases between. CDR3 coding DNA: TGTGCCAGTAGATTCCAGGGTTTTAGCAATCAGCCCCAGCATTTT. Translated: CASRFQGFSNQPQHF.

This chain connects TRBV11-3 to TRBJ1-6; D perhaps matches TRBD1 (5 bases). Between the trimmed V and J ends, which lost 6 bases and 5 bases, there was a span of 11 bases. The CDR3 has 14 residues. Germline lookup yields CDR1 SGHNT and CDR2 YENEEA. The CDR3 reads CASRDYRNNSPLHF. The CDR3 region has the DNA TGTGCCAGCAGGGATTACAGGAATAATTCACCCCTCCACTTT.

The chain carries TRBV19 and TRBJ2-1; 11 nucleotides match TRBD2. J gave up 1 base and V 5 bases, and 1 base lay outside the gene matches. CDR3 length: 15 amino acids. Germline V gene lookup returns CDR1 LNHDA and CDR2 SQIVND (reference sequence). The CDR3 coding sequence is TGTGCCAGTAGTTGGACTAGCGGGTCCTACAATGAGCAGTTCTTC. Amino acids: CASSWTSGSYNEQFF. The variable domain in full, with the rest retrieved from reference TRBV19 and TRBJ2-1, is DGGITQSPKYLFRKEGQNVTLSCEQNLNHDAMYWYRQDPGQGLRLIYYSQIVNDFQKGDIAEGYSVSREKKESFPLTVTSAQKNPTAFYLCASSWTSGSYNEQFFGPGTRLTVL.

This rearrangement joins TRBV5-4 to TRBJ2-2; 9 nucleotides agree with TRBD2. The junction had 12 bases not matched to a gene; V was cut back by 4 bases and J by 5 bases. The V gene's germline CDR1 is SGHNT and CDR2 YYREEE (reference sequence). CDR3 length equals 17 residues. The DNA of the CDR3 is TGTGCCAGCAGCACCCCGACTAGCGGAGATAGGACCGGGGAGCTGTTTTTT. Translation gives CASSTPTSGDRTGELFF.

V and J are TRBV4-1 and TRBJ1-3; 9 bases fit TRBD1. The CDR3 is made up of 15 amino acids. Per the germline V gene, CDR1 is MGHRA and CDR2 is YSYEKL. V was pared by 3 bases and J by 4 bases, with 4 bases of the junction left unmatched. CDR3 DNA sequence: TGCGCCAGCAGCCAGGGGGACAGGGAAGGAAACACCATATATTTT. It encodes CASSQGDREGNTIYF.

The genes are TRBV7-2 and TRBJ2-3, with D possibly being TRBD1 (6 bases). Germline V CDR1 and CDR2: SGHTA, FQGNSA. The CDR3 is made up of 15 amino acids. The V end lost 5 bases, the J end lost 4 bases, and 16 bases lay between the germline ends. The CDR3 protein is CASSPGAGEADTQYF. The CDR3 DNA sequence: TGTGCCAGCAGCCCCGGGGCAGGGGAAGCAGATACGCAGTATTTT.

This sequence joins TRBV29-1 and TRBJ1-3; tentative D call: TRBD1 (5 bases). V lost 4 bases, J lost 4 bases, and 11 bases lay in between. The CDR3 has 13 amino acids. Germline V gives CDR1 SQVTM, CDR2 ANQGSEA. This CDR3 reads CSVGRGDGNTIYF. CDR3 nucleotides: TGCAGCGTTGGACGGGGGGACGGAAACACCATATATTTT.

V and J are TRBV5-1 and TRBJ2-7; D unclear. The V end was cut by 7 bases, the J end by 0 bases, with 11 bases between. This CDR3 spans 13 amino acids. CDR1 is SGHRS, CDR2 YFSETQ, per germline. The DNA for the CDR3 is TGCGCCAGCGGGTACAGCAGCTCCTACGAGCAGTACTTC. Amino acids: CASGYSSSYEQYF.

J is TRBJ1-1 and V is TRBV7-2; the match to TRBD1 covers 9 bases. The CDR3 runs 13 residues. Germline V gives CDR1 SGHTA, CDR2 FQGNSA. Germline trimming cut 2 bases from V and 7 bases from J; bases unmatched to any gene: 2. Here the CDR3 DNA reads TGTGCCAGCAGCTTAACAGGGGGCTATGAAGCTTTCTTT. Its protein product is CASSLTGGYEAFF.

The chain combines TRBV18 with TRBJ2-2; D is possibly TRBD1 (5 bases). The CDR3 extends over 14 amino acids. Trimming shortened V by 2 bases and J by 2 bases, and 6 bases separated the two germline ends. Germline CDR1 is KGHSH and CDR2 is LQKENI. The CDR3 coding sequence is TGTGCCAGCTCACCAGGGGCAAACACCGGGGAGCTGTTTTTT. This translates into CASSPGANTGELFF.